These 8 T cell receptor beta chains originate from one sample sequenced in a study of a mutant IDH1 vaccine in newly diagnosed glioma. Described time point: week 5, during vaccination. Vaccinated patients received 300 ug of mutant IDH1 20-mer peptide per dose, with topical imiquimod. Generated by immunoSEQ multiplex PCR, the TCRdb table keeps only in-frame clones and is missing some. The top ten hold 0.5% to 0.7% of the sample, which has approximately 76,000 clones, 75% to 95% seen once. Their antigen targets remain unknown. Sample: PBMCs, taken from a glioma patient whose treatment included an IDH1 peptide vaccine. Receptors originate from a woman in her forties or fifties with glioma.

The gene calls are TRBV5-1 and TRBJ2-3; 10 bases map to TRBD1. There are 16 residues in the CDR3. Germline CDR1 is SGHRS and CDR2 is YFSETQ. V trimming: 2 bases; J trimming: 4 bases; junction bases outside the gene matches: 7. For the CDR3, the DNA is TGCGCCAGCAGCTTTAAACCGGGACAGGGGTCAGATACGCAGTATTTT. This codes for CASSFKPGQGSDTQYF.

The rearrangement links TRBV6-4 to TRBJ1-3; D is possibly TRBD1 (5 bases). This CDR3 is built from 17 residues. Trimming pared 2 bases from V and 2 bases from J, leaving 16 bases between. CDR1 and CDR2 (germline): MRHNA, SNTAGT. CDR3 in amino acids: CASSDPGAVFAGNTIYF. CDR3 coding DNA: TGTGCCAGCAGTGACCCCGGGGCCGTGTTCGCTGGAAACACCATATATTTT.

The chain has TRBV5-1 and TRBJ2-4; possible D gene TRBD2, 5 bases. The germline V gene has CDR1 SGHRS and CDR2 YFSETQ. Deletions cut 0 bases from V and 6 bases from J, with 13 bases between. The CDR3 covers 15 residues. The CDR3 here is CASSLEASLRNIQYF. CDR3 nucleotides: TGCGCCAGCAGCTTGGAGGCTAGCTTGAGAAACATTCAGTACTTC.

The chain uses TRBV7-9 and TRBJ1-1; no clear D gene. CDR1 SEHNR and CDR2 FQNEAQ come from the germline V gene (reference sequence). CDR3 length: 13 residues. V was cut by 5 bases and J by 1 base, with 8 bases left in between. The CDR3 DNA sequence: TGTGCCAGCAGCAGATATGAGAACACTGAAGCTTTCTTT. Protein sequence: CASSRYENTEAFF.

This sequence joins TRBV5-4 and TRBJ2-1, with 13 bases lining up with TRBD2. Trimming cost V 3 bases and J 3 bases; bases outside gene matches: 9. The CDR3 has 18 residues. Germline assignment: CDR1 SGHNT and CDR2 YYREEE (reference sequence). The CDR3 spells CASSSVGLAGVRYNEQFF. The CDR3 region has the DNA TGTGCCAGCAGCTCGGTCGGACTAGCGGGAGTCCGCTACAATGAGCAGTTCTTC.

The chain links TRBV28 to TRBJ2-1; 11 bases are a match to TRBD2. V trimming: 5 bases; J trimming: 4 bases; junction bases outside the gene matches: 16. CDR3 length: 19 amino acids. From germline, CDR1 is MDHEN and CDR2 SYDVKM. The DNA for the CDR3 is TGTGCCAGCAGTCTTTCCTTAGCGGGAGGGGTTTCTTCGTACAATGAGCAGTTCTTC. Protein product: CASSLSLAGGVSSYNEQFF.

The sample holds one count of this clone. The chain recombines TRBV7-3 with TRBJ1-6; D remains unclear. The germline CDR1 and CDR2 sequences are SGHTA and FQGTGA. The CDR3 has 13 amino acids. V shed 2 bases and J shed 9 bases, with 8 bases lying between them. CDR3 sequence reads: CASSLGGPSPLHF. CDR3 sequence (DNA): TGTGCCAGCAGCTTAGGCGGCCCTTCACCCCTCCACTTT.

This chain connects TRBV5-1 to TRBJ1-4; 11 nucleotides align to TRBD1. From germline, CDR1 is SGHRS and CDR2 YFSETQ. With 5 bases clipped from V and 7 bases from J, the junction kept 7 bases outside the gene matches. The CDR3 is made up of 15 amino acids. The CDR3 region is CASSYGQGAGEKLFF. DNA of the CDR3: TGCGCCAGCAGTTATGGACAGGGGGCTGGTGAAAAACTGTTTTTT.